This T cell receptor beta chain was documented in a study of cytomegalovirus exposure and HLA in healthy donors. Study-wide points: Later analysis suggested links between common viral pathogens and several top significant clusters.

The PCR had 60 Vbeta and 13 Jbeta primers. The protocol was immunoSEQ multiplex PCR, while the TCRdb copy is restricted to in-frame clones and leaves out a portion. Counted here are roughly 180,000 clones, around 75% occurring once; the ten biggest clones make up around 2.4%. CDR1 and CDR2 (germline): MGHDK, SYGVNS. There are 16 residues in the CDR3. V trimming: 4 bases; J trimming: 5 bases; junction bases outside the gene matches: 5. On this clone itself: Its antigen is not identified.

The sequenced material came from PBMCs. The clonotype was recovered from a female donor in good health and CMV-seronegative. The rearrangement links TRBV25-1 to TRBJ2-2; 12 bases agree with TRBD2. The CDR3 coding sequence is TGTGCCAGCAGTGGCCGACTAGCGGGAGAGACCGGGGAGCTGTTTTTT. Protein product: CASSGRLAGETGELFF.